These 12 T cell receptor beta chains originate from one sample sequenced in a study of a mutant IDH1 vaccine in newly diagnosed glioma. The data were produced by immunoSEQ multiplex PCR, yet TCRdb's version contains in-frame clones alone and is incomplete. Of about 26,000 clones in the sample, more than 60% are singletons; the top ten hold about 7.2%. Their specific antigens are unknown. The sample's time point: week 5, during vaccination. Each dose of the vaccine consisted of 300 ug of mutant IDH1 20-mer peptide, with topical imiquimod. Sequenced here: PBMCs, sampled from a glioma patient whose treatment included an IDH1 peptide vaccine. Every receptor here comes from a man aged 35-49 years with glioma. Some clones in this sample may be carry-over from other donors' samples.

The chain couples TRBV6-6 to TRBJ1-1; TRBD1 matches at 7 bases. CDR3 length equals 12 residues. Germline CDR1 MNHNY, CDR2 SVGAGI (reference sequence). J lost 6 bases, V lost 11 bases, and 9 bases had no gene match. The CDR3 loop reads CAGSRGAAEAFF. In nucleotides, the CDR3 is TGTGCCGGAAGCAGGGGGGCGGCTGAAGCTTTCTTT.

V usage is TRBV27 and J usage is TRBJ2-7; D is tentatively TRBD1 or TRBD2 (6 bases each). This CDR3 has 16 amino acids. Trimming removed 7 bases at V and 1 base at J, with 20 bases between. CDR1 MNHEY and CDR2 SMNVEV come from the germline V gene (reference sequence). CDR3 in amino acids: CASTSGGRAGSYEQYF. The CDR3, as DNA: TGTGCCAGCACCTCCGGGGGCAGGGCGGGGTCCTACGAGCAGTACTTC.

In its sample, this clone was seen once. The chain combines TRBV5-1 with TRBJ2-7; D possibly uses TRBD1 or TRBD2 (5 bases each). The CDR3 is made up of 14 amino acids. Deletions cut 2 bases from V and 3 bases from J, with 12 bases between. Germline V gives CDR1 SGHRS, CDR2 YFSETQ. CDR3 protein: CASSLEGFGYEQYF. CDR3 DNA sequence: TGCGCCAGCAGCTTAGAGGGGTTCGGCTACGAGCAGTACTTC. Together with reference TRBV5-1 and TRBJ2-7, the CDR3 gives the full variable domain: KAGVTQTPRYLIKTRGQQVTLSCSPISGHRSVSWYQQTPGQGLQFLFEYFSETQRNKGNFPGRFSGRQFSNSRSEMNVSTLELGDSALYLCASSLEGFGYEQYFGPGTRLTVT.

This clone has a single count. V gene TRBV7-3 combines with J gene TRBJ1-2; D uncertain. Trimming cost V 1 base and J 4 bases, with 10 bases left between them. Germline-derived CDR1 and CDR2 are SGHTA and FQGTGA. The CDR3 extends over 14 amino acids. The CDR3 reads CASSLIAGTYGYTF. CDR3 in DNA: TGTGCCAGCAGCTTAATTGCGGGAACCTATGGCTACACCTTC.

This clone has just one count. The rearrangement links TRBV11-2 to TRBJ1-2, with D unclear. CDR3 length equals 12 residues. Trimming took 3 bases from V and 6 from J, leaving 8 bases between them. In germline, CDR1 is SGHAT, CDR2 FQNNGV. In DNA, the CDR3 is TGTGCCAGCAGCTTTCAAGGACATGGCTACACCTTC. Protein sequence: CASSFQGHGYTF. Complete variable domain (other parts from reference TRBV11-2 and TRBJ1-2): EAGVAQSPRYKIIEKRQSVAFWCNPISGHATLYWYQQILGQGPKLLIQFQNNGVVDDSQLPKDRFSAERLKGVDSTLKIQPAKLEDSAVYLCASSFQGHGYTFGSGTRLTVV.

The chain is built from TRBV11-2 and TRBJ1-3; tentatively, D is TRBD1 (6 bases). Trimming removed 5 bases from V and 0 bases from J, with 11 bases in between. In germline, CDR1 is SGHAT, CDR2 FQNNGV. The length of the CDR3 is 15 residues. The CDR3 DNA sequence: TGTGCCAGCAGCCCCTTAGGGGGCTCTGGAAACACCATATATTTT. Its protein product is CASSPLGGSGNTIYF.

The CDR3, as DNA: TGCGCCAGCAGCCGCGGACAGAACTATGGCTACACCTTC. Translating gives CASSRGQNYGYTF. V and J are TRBV4-3 and TRBJ1-2; possibly TRBD1 for D (6 bases). The ends were cut back, 4 bases at V and 2 bases at J, with 8 bases in the middle. Germline loops: CDR1 LGHNA, CDR2 YSLEER. This CDR3 has 13 amino acids.

J is TRBJ2-7 and V is TRBV6-5; D gene ambiguous. With 7 bases removed from V and 1 base from J, the gap between germline ends came to 14 bases. This CDR3 is 14 amino acids long. Looked up from germline, CDR1 is MNHEY and CDR2 is SVGAGI. CDR3 in DNA: TGTGCCAGCAAGAGGTCCCCACTATCCTACGAGCAGTACTTC. Protein sequence: CASKRSPLSYEQYF.

This clone was seen more than once but under ten times. The J gene is TRBJ1-1, the V gene TRBV18; maybe TRBD1 (6 bases). Germline V gene data show CDR1 as KGHSH and CDR2 as LQKENI. V shed 1 base and J shed 1 base, with 10 bases lying between them. This CDR3 is built from 15 residues. The CDR3 reads CASSPRGTQNTEAFF. Here the CDR3 DNA reads TGTGCCAGCTCACCACGAGGGACACAGAACACTGAAGCTTTCTTT.

This chain links TRBV6-5 with TRBJ1-1, with D hard to call. V lost 6 bases and J lost 5, with 7 bases in between. Looked up from germline, CDR1 is MNHEY and CDR2 is SVGAGI. This CDR3 spans 11 amino acids. This CDR3 is CASSHGTEAFF. The CDR3 DNA sequence: TGTGCCAGCAGCCACGGGACTGAAGCTTTCTTT.

The rearrangement links TRBV7-2 to TRBJ2-3; D is unclear. The CDR3 has 14 amino acids. Trimming took off 5 bases at V and 3 bases at J, with 12 bases between the two ends. CDR1 and CDR2 (germline): SGHTA, FQGNSA. The CDR3 here is CASSLGTNTDTQYF. The CDR3 bases are TGTGCCAGCAGCCTAGGTACTAATACAGATACGCAGTATTTT.

This clone was observed a few times. V usage is TRBV2 and J usage is TRBJ2-1; 9 bases map to TRBD2. Germline assignment: CDR1 SNHLY and CDR2 FYNNEI. The J segment lost 2 bases and the V segment lost 6 bases, leaving 5 bases of the junction unmatched. The CDR3 length is 15 residues. The CDR3 DNA is TGTGCCAGCAGGTTAGCGGGGGCTACCTACAATGAGCAGTTCTTC. Translation gives CASRLAGATYNEQFF.